These 30 T cell receptor beta chains came from one sample sequenced in a study of immune evolution from preneoplasia to lung adenocarcinoma. Clones were sequenced by immunoSEQ multiplex PCR, and TCRdb holds only the in-frame ones, with some missing. The repertoire holds some 4,200 clones, with roughly 79% as singletons. Source material: FFPE adjacent normal lung tissue. The receptors originated from a person aged 65-85 years with lung adenocarcinoma.

The chain has TRBV29-1 and TRBJ2-7; D is perhaps TRBD2 (6 bases). Trimming removed 7 bases at V and 9 bases at J, with 22 bases between. The CDR3 loop spans 13 amino acids. Germline loops: CDR1 SQVTM, CDR2 ANQGSEA. CDR3 protein: CSARPFGDLGQYF. CDR3 DNA: TGCAGCGCAAGGCCCTTCGGGGACTTGGGGCAGTACTTC.

This chain connects TRBV7-3 to TRBJ2-5; 8 positions agree with TRBD2. Trimming at V came to 1 base and at J to 1 base, leaving 5 bases not matched to a gene. Germline CDR1 and CDR2: SGHTA and FQGTGA. CDR3 length: 16 residues. The CDR3 loop reads CASSLRPGGGQETQYF. For the CDR3, the DNA is TGTGCCAGCAGCTTAAGACCCGGGGGGGGCCAAGAGACCCAGTACTTC.

In this sample, this clone turned up a few times. This chain links TRBV7-9 with TRBJ1-5; D might be TRBD1 (5 bases). V gave up 5 bases and J gave up 3 bases, with 11 bases separating them. The germline CDR1 and CDR2 sequences are SEHNR and FQNEAQ (reference sequence). The CDR3 covers 14 residues. The DNA of the CDR3 is TGTGCCAGCAGCCGGGACGGATCCAATCAGCCCCAGCATTTT. Residues: CASSRDGSNQPQHF.

Here the CDR3 reads CASSLLSTSEQFF. The CDR3 DNA sequence: TGTGCCAGCAGTTTATTATCCACTAGCGAGCAGTTCTTC. V usage is TRBV28 and J usage is TRBJ2-1; D might be TRBD2 (6 bases). The CDR3 is 13 amino acids. Germline CDR1 reads MDHEN; CDR2 reads SYDVKM. V dropped 1 base and J dropped 10 bases, with 11 bases sitting between them.

This clone was detected only once. The chain recombines TRBV6-5 with TRBJ2-5; 7 bases agree with TRBD2. CDR3 length: 16 amino acids. Germline assignment: CDR1 MNHEY and CDR2 SVGAGI. With 0 bases clipped from V and 5 bases from J, the junction kept 9 bases outside the gene matches. The CDR3 DNA is TGTGCCAGCAGTTACTCTCCAAGCGGGAACGTGGAGACCCAGTACTTC. Translated, it gives CASSYSPSGNVETQYF.

The chain uses TRBV12-5 and TRBJ2-1; D possibly corresponds to TRBD2 (5 bases). CDR3 length: 16 amino acids. Germline CDR1 LGHNT, CDR2 FRNRAP. V was trimmed by 6 bases and J by 4 bases, leaving 19 bases between them. The CDR3 nucleotides are TGTGCTAGTGGCACCAACTCCGGGATGATGTACAATGAGCAGTTCTTC. It yields the protein CASGTNSGMMYNEQFF.

This chain connects TRBV2 to TRBJ1-2; D remains ambiguous. The V gene's germline CDR1 is SNHLY and CDR2 FYNNEI. The CDR3 spans 12 residues. The ends were cut back, 7 bases at V and 6 bases at J, with 12 bases in the middle. In nucleotides, the CDR3 is TGTGCCAGCACCGCGGAGGCGGATGGCTACACCTTC. It encodes CASTAEADGYTF.

The sample holds one count of this clone. The genes are TRBV27 and TRBJ1-1; D perhaps matches TRBD1 (5 bases). V was clipped by 5 bases and J by 5 bases, with 15 bases between them. Germline V gene sequence: CDR1 MNHEY, CDR2 SMNVEV (reference sequence). The length of the CDR3 is 14 residues. The CDR3 bases are TGTGCCAGCAGTCCAACGGGACTTTATACTGAAGCTTTCTTT. Protein product: CASSPTGLYTEAFF.

The chain carries TRBV14 and TRBJ2-1; the match to TRBD2 covers 10 bases. The CDR3 runs to 20 residues. V dropped 4 bases and J dropped 6; count of bases not matched to a gene: 21. Looked up from germline, CDR1 is SGHDN and CDR2 is FVKESK. The CDR3 sequence: CASSPPLGAGGLFLFNEQFF. DNA of the CDR3: TGTGCCAGCAGCCCCCCTTTAGGAGCGGGAGGGCTTTTTCTTTTCAATGAGCAGTTCTTC.

V is TRBV28 and J is TRBJ1-5; no definite D call. With 6 bases removed from V and 4 bases from J, the gap between germline ends came to 13 bases. CDR3 length: 14 amino acids. The V gene's germline CDR1 is MDHEN and CDR2 SYDVKM. As DNA, the CDR3 is TGTGCCAGCAGACCCGCAAGGGTTAATCAGCCCCAGCATTTT. Its translation is CASRPARVNQPQHF.

This chain joins TRBV7-9 and TRBJ1-1; D is unclear. The V end was cut by 1 base, the J end by 4 bases, with 10 bases between. The CDR3 length is 14 residues. The germline V gene encodes CDR1 SEHNR and CDR2 FQNEAQ (reference sequence). This CDR3 is CASSLDSGSTEAFF. The CDR3 DNA sequence: TGTGCCAGCAGCTTAGACTCGGGGAGCACTGAAGCTTTCTTT.

The chain couples TRBV7-3 to TRBJ2-7; maybe TRBD2 (6 bases). Germline V lookup: CDR1 SGHTA, CDR2 FQGTGA. The ends were cut back, 4 bases at V and 3 bases at J, with 16 bases in the middle. This CDR3 has 15 amino acids. CDR3 protein: CASSSRDSSYYEQYF. The CDR3 region has the DNA TGTGCCAGCAGCTCTCGGGACTCCAGCTACTACGAGCAGTACTTC.

This chain links TRBV30 with TRBJ2-3; perhaps D is TRBD1 or TRBD2 (5 bases each). This CDR3 is built from 13 residues. V was clipped by 3 bases and J by 2 bases, with 9 bases between them. CDR1 is GTSNPN, CDR2 SVGIG, per germline (reference sequence). CDR3 loop: CAWSSGHTDTQYF. The CDR3 DNA is TGTGCCTGGAGCAGCGGACACACAGATACGCAGTATTTT.

This clone was detected only a few times. The V call is TRBV4-2, the J call TRBJ2-3, with 12 bases fitting TRBD2. Germline V gives CDR1 LGHNA, CDR2 YNFKEQ. This CDR3 has 16 amino acids. V was clipped by 0 bases and J by 4 bases; unmatched bases: 2. The CDR3 region is CASSQDRTSGADTQYF. CDR3 nucleotide sequence: TGTGCCAGCAGCCAAGATAGGACTAGCGGGGCAGATACGCAGTATTTT.

The chain combines TRBV19 with TRBJ1-5, with D tentatively TRBD1 (6 bases). This CDR3 is built from 18 residues. The V end was cut by 9 bases, the J end by 2 bases, with 26 bases between. Germline CDR1 LNHDA, CDR2 SQIVND (reference sequence). The CDR3 loop reads CASQKGVTGLAGNQPQHF. DNA for the CDR3: TGTGCCAGCCAAAAGGGGGTTACAGGGTTGGCAGGCAATCAGCCCCAGCATTTT.

This clone was detected only a few times. This rearrangement joins TRBV13 to TRBJ1-5; D is uncertain. The CDR3 loop spans 12 amino acids. V lost 6 bases and J 6 bases, leaving 9 bases between the germline ends. Germline CDR1 PRHDT, CDR2 FYEKMQ (reference sequence). For the CDR3, the DNA is TGTGCCAGCAGTGTAAAGGGTCAGCCCCAGCATTTT. Translating gives CASSVKGQPQHF.

This chain joins TRBV7-9 and TRBJ1-4, with D possibly matching TRBD1 (5 bases). The CDR3 consists of 15 residues. Germline CDR1 and CDR2: SEHNR and FQNEAQ (reference sequence). With 5 bases removed from V and 4 bases from J, the gap between germline ends came to 14 bases. CDR3 DNA sequence: TGTGCCAGCAGCCCTGACAGAAGGATTAATGAAAAACTGTTTTTT. Protein product: CASSPDRRINEKLFF.

This chain joins TRBV10-3 and TRBJ2-1, with TRBD2 matching 7 bases. CDR3 length: 14 amino acids. CDR1 is ENHRY and CDR2 is SYGVKD in the germline V gene. V lost 11 bases to trimming and J lost 5 bases; unmatched junction nucleotides: 12. The CDR3 loop is CAAKGGSAHNEQFF. CDR3 coding DNA: TGTGCCGCCAAAGGCGGGAGTGCCCACAATGAGCAGTTCTTC.

This clone was counted only a few times. The rearrangement joins TRBV6-5 to TRBJ2-1; D is uncertain. V was clipped by 2 bases and J by 5 bases, with 13 bases between them. Germline-derived CDR1 and CDR2 are MNHEY and SVGAGI. The CDR3 has 15 amino acids. The CDR3 loop is CASSYTGNNNNEQFF. In DNA form, the CDR3 reads TGTGCCAGCAGTTACACCGGAAATAACAACAATGAGCAGTTCTTC.

The chain employs TRBV7-3 and TRBJ2-1; 10 bases are a match to TRBD2. The CDR3 totals 16 residues. The germline V gene has CDR1 SGHTA and CDR2 FQGTGA. V lost 0 bases to trimming and J lost 3 bases; unmatched junction nucleotides: 2. The CDR3 reads CASSLTGTSVYNEQFF. In DNA, the CDR3 is TGTGCCAGCAGCTTAACTGGGACTAGCGTCTACAATGAGCAGTTCTTC.

This chain uses TRBV11-2 with TRBJ1-2; D gene uncertain. The V and J ends lost 5 bases and 2 bases respectively, with 15 bases between them. This CDR3 has 15 residues. The germline gives CDR1 SGHAT, CDR2 FQNNGV. The CDR3 protein is CASSPTPLSNYGYTF. The CDR3 DNA is TGTGCCAGCAGCCCAACCCCCCTCTCGAACTATGGCTACACCTTC.

The chain combines TRBV5-1 with TRBJ2-1; 11 positions agree with TRBD1. J lost 8 bases, V lost 4 bases, and 8 bases had no gene match. The CDR3 length is 15 residues. Germline values: CDR1 SGHRS, CDR2 YFSETQ. In DNA form, the CDR3 reads TGCGCCAGCAGCACCGGACAGGGGGCTGTCGATGAGCAGTTCTTC. It codes for CASSTGQGAVDEQFF. Looking up the rest from reference TRBV5-1 and TRBJ2-1 gives the full variable domain: KAGVTQTPRYLIKTRGQQVTLSCSPISGHRSVSWYQQTPGQGLQFLFEYFSETQRNKGNFPGRFSGRQFSNSRSEMNVSTLELGDSALYLCASSTGQGAVDEQFFGPGTRLTVL.

The chain carries TRBV2 and TRBJ1-4; 8 bases are shared with TRBD1. CDR1 SNHLY and CDR2 FYNNEI come from the germline V gene. CDR3 length equals 14 residues. The junction had 8 bases not matched to a gene; V was cut back by 6 bases and J by 8 bases. CDR3 coding DNA: TGTGCCAGCAGATTTGGGACAGGAGGAGAAAAACTGTTTTTT. This translates into CASRFGTGGEKLFF.

The chain carries TRBV9 and TRBJ1-1; D may be TRBD1 (6 bases). Germline V gene data show CDR1 as SGDLS and CDR2 as YYNGEE. Trimming stripped 2 bases from V and 0 bases from J, with 8 bases between. This CDR3 comprises 14 residues. The CDR3 DNA follows: TGTGCCAGCAGCGTGTGGACAGTGAACACTGAAGCTTTCTTT. This translates into CASSVWTVNTEAFF. Filled out from reference TRBV9 and TRBJ1-1, the complete variable domain reads DSGVTQTPKHLITATGQRVTLRCSPRSGDLSVYWYQQSLDQGLQFLIQYYNGEERAKGNILERFSAQQFPDLHSELNLSSLELGDSALYFCASSVWTVNTEAFFGQGTRLTVV.

In this sample, this clone turned up once. The chain couples TRBV15 to TRBJ2-1, with 8 bases aligning to TRBD2. The ends lost 1 base at V and 2 bases at J; junction bases unmatched: 1. Germline V lookup: CDR1 LNHNV, CDR2 YYDKDF (reference sequence). This CDR3 region has 15 residues. CDR3 DNA: TGTGCCACCAGCAGAGCGCGGGAGGCCTACAATGAGCAGTTCTTC. Encoded protein: CATSRAREAYNEQFF.

This clone is labeled as large. The chain links TRBV18 to TRBJ1-4, with D perhaps matching TRBD1 (5 bases). This CDR3 is built from 13 residues. The germline CDR1 and CDR2 sequences are KGHSH and LQKENI. Trimming removed 5 bases at V and 7 bases at J, with 11 bases between. The CDR3 bases are TGTGCCAGCTCAGTCGGGGGGAGTGAAAAACTGTTTTTT. Amino acids: CASSVGGSEKLFF.

J is TRBJ1-1 and V is TRBV7-2; a weak D match, TRBD1 (5 bases). V shed 5 bases and J shed 5 bases, with 15 bases lying between them. The germline V gene encodes CDR1 SGHTA and CDR2 FQGNSA. The CDR3 runs to 14 residues. The CDR3 DNA is TGTGCCAGCAGCCCTATGGGGCAGGGAACTGAAGCTTTCTTT. It yields the protein CASSPMGQGTEAFF.

V and J are TRBV15 and TRBJ2-7; TRBD1 matches at 7 bases. The CDR3 loop spans 16 amino acids. Germline V lookup: CDR1 LNHNV, CDR2 YYDKDF (reference sequence). V shed 0 bases, J shed 1 base, and the junction held 6 bases outside the gene matches. The CDR3 bases are TGTGCCACCAGCAGAGACCCCGGGGACAGTTCCTACGAGCAGTACTTC. Its protein product is CATSRDPGDSSYEQYF. The variable domain in full, completed from reference TRBV15 and TRBJ2-7, reads DAMVIQNPRYQVTQFGKPVTLSCSQTLNHNVMYWYQQKSSQAPKLLFHYYDKDFNNEADTPDNFQSRRPNTSFCFLDIRSPGLGDTAMYLCATSRDPGDSSYEQYFGPGTRLTVT.

This rearrangement joins TRBV2 to TRBJ2-2, with D tentatively TRBD2 (6 bases). The germline gives CDR1 SNHLY, CDR2 FYNNEI. This CDR3 is 12 amino acids long. The DNA for the CDR3 is TGTGCTAGCGGAAAGGACACCGGGGAGCTGTTTTTT. Protein: CASGKDTGELFF.

In this sample, this clone turned up a few times. The genes are TRBV11-1 and TRBJ1-2; a possible D gene is TRBD1 (6 bases). Trimming pared 5 bases from V and 8 bases from J, leaving 24 bases between. The CDR3 totals 16 residues. The germline V gene encodes CDR1 SGHAT and CDR2 FQDESV (reference sequence). The CDR3 region has the DNA TGTGCCAGCAGCCCCTGGCGAACTGCGGGGGGCGGCGGCTACACCTTC. It specifies CASSPWRTAGGGGYTF.